This T cell receptor (beta chain) originates from a study of monozygotic twins with inflammatory bowel disease. Germline V gives CDR1 KGHSH, CDR2 LQKENI. This CDR3 has 16 residues. TCRdb re-called the 5' RACE reads; one entry per CDR3 protein, DNA not given. Here the sample table reports roughly 320,000 distinct CDR3 sequences. The chain carries TRBV18 and TRBJ2-6. The sample taken for sequencing was blood. This TCR derives from a human donor with ulcerative colitis or Crohn's disease, or a healthy co-twin of an affected twin (not recorded which). The CDR3 is CASSPPRRAGANVLTF.